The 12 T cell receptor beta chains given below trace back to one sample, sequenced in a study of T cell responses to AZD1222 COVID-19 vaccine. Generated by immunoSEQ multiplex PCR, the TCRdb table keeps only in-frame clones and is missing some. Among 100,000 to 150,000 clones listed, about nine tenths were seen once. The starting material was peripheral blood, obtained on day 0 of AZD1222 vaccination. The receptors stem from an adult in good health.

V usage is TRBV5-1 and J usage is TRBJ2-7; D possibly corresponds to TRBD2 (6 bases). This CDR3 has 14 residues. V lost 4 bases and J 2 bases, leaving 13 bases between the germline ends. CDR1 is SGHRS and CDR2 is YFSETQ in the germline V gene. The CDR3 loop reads CASSTGLSTYEQYF. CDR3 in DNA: TGCGCCAGCAGCACGGGACTGTCGACCTACGAGCAGTACTTC.

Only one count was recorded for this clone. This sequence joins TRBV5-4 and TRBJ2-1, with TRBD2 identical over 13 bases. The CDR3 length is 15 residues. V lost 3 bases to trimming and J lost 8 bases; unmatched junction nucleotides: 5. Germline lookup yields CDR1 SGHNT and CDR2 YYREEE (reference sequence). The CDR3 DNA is TGTGCCAGCAGCTCGACTAGCGGGAGGTTCGATGAGCAGTTCTTC. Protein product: CASSSTSGRFDEQFF.

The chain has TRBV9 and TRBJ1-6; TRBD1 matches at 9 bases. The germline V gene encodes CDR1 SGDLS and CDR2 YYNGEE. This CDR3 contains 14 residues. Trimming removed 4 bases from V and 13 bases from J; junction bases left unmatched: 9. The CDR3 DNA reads TGTGCCAGCAGCCCAGGACAGGGGTCCTCCCCCCTCCACTTT. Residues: CASSPGQGSSPLHF.

In DNA, the CDR3 is TGTGCCAGCAATAGCGGGAGGAGCTCCTACAATGAGCAGTTCTTC. This codes for CASNSGRSSYNEQFF. The rearrangement joins TRBV9 to TRBJ2-1; 10 bases are a match to TRBD2. The CDR3 consists of 15 residues. Trimming cost V 6 bases and J 0 bases; bases outside gene matches: 3. CDR1 and CDR2 (germline): SGDLS, YYNGEE.

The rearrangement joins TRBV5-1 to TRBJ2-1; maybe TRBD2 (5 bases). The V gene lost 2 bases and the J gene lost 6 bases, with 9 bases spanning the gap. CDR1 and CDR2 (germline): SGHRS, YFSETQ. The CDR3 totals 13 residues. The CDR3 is CASSLLDVNEQFF. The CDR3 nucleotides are TGCGCCAGCAGCTTACTAGATGTCAATGAGCAGTTCTTC.

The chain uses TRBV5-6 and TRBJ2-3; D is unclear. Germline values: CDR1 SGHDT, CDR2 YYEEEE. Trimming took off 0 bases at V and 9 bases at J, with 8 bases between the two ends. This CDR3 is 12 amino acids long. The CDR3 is CASSLATGTQYF. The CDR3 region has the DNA TGTGCCAGCAGCTTGGCTACTGGGACGCAGTATTTT.

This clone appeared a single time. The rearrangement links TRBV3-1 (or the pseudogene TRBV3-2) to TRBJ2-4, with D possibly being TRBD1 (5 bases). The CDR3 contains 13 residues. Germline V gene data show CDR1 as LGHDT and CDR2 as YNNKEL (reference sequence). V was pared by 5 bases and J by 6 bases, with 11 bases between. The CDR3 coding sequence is TGTGCCAGCAGCTCGACAGCAACAAACATTCAGTACTTC. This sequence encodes CASSSTATNIQYF.

The CDR3 protein is CASSQETSGSPLFLTGELFF. CDR3 coding DNA: TGCGCCAGCAGCCAAGAAACTAGCGGGAGTCCTCTATTCCTCACCGGGGAGCTGTTTTTT. V gene TRBV4-3 combines with J gene TRBJ2-2; the match to TRBD2 covers 11 bases. Germline trimming cut 0 bases from V and 4 bases from J; bases unmatched to any gene: 13. CDR1 LGHNA and CDR2 YSLEER come from the germline V gene. The CDR3 contains 20 residues.

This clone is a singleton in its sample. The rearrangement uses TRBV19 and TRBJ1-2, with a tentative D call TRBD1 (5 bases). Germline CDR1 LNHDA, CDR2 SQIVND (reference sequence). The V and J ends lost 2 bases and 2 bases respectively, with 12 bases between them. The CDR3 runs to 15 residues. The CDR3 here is CASSIQGTENYGYTF. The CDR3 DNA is TGTGCCAGTAGTATACAAGGGACCGAGAACTATGGCTACACCTTC.

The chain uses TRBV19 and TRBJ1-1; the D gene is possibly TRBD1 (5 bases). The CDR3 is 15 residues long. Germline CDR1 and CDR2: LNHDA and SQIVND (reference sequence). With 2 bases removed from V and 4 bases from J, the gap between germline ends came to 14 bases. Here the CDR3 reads CASSIFPGGFTEAFF. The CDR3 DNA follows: TGTGCCAGTAGTATATTCCCCGGGGGGTTCACTGAAGCTTTCTTT.

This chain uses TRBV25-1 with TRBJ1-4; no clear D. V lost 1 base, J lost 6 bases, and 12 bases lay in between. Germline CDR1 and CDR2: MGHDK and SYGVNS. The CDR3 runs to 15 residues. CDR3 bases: TGTGCCAGCAGTGAATCTAACAGATTGTATGAAAAACTGTTTTTT. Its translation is CASSESNRLYEKLFF.

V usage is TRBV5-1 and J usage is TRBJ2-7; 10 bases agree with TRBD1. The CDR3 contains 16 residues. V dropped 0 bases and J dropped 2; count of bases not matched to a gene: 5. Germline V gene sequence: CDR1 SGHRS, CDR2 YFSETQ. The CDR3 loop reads CASSLGWDRGTYEQYF. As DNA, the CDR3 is TGCGCCAGCAGCTTGGGGTGGGACAGGGGAACCTACGAGCAGTACTTC.